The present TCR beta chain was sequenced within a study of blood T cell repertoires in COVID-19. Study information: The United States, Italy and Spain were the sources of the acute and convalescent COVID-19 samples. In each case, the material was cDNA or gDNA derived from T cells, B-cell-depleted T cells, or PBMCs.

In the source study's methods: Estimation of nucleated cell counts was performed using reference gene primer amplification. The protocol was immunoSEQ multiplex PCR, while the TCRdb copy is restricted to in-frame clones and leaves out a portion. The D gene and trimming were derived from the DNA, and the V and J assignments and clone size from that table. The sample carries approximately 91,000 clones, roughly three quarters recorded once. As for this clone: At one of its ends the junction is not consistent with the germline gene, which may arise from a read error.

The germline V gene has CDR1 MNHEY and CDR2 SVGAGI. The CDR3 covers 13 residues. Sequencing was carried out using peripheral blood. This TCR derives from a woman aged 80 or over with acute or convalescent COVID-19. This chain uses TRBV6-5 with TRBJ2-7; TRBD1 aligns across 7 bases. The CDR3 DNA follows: TGTGCCAGCAGTTACCAACGACAGGGTAGAGTGGACTTC. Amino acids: CASSYQRQGRVDF.